The clone carrying this TCR beta chain was counted ten times or more. Its antigen is unknown. This specimen comes from a study of spatial heterogeneity in lung cancer. Findings and limits, study-wide: Tumoral mutation counts were tracked by counts of expanded intratumoral alpha and beta TCRs.

V was trimmed by 2 bases and J by 5 bases, leaving 15 bases between them. Germline V lookup: CDR1 SGHVS, CDR2 FQNEAQ. The CDR3 spans 15 residues. TCRdb fed the 5' RACE reads into MiXCR, producing one record per CDR3 protein. The repertoire consists of around 20,000 distinct CDR3 sequences, with under 10% occurring once and the leading ten covering about 23%. The time point is: sample taken at primary tumor resection. This TCR was sampled from a male donor with early-stage non-small cell lung cancer. This specimen consisted of lung tumor tissue, obtained at surgery. This sequence joins TRBV7-8 and TRBJ2-5; TRBD2 is a possible D gene (6 bases). DNA for the CDR3: TGTGCCAGCAGCTTATGGAGCGGGCTAGGGGAGACCCAGTACTTC. Encoded protein: CASSLWSGLGETQYF.